This TCR beta chain was obtained from a study of blood T cell repertoires in COVID-19. Per the original data handling: Amplifying reference gene primers gave estimates of nucleated cell counts. The table came from immunoSEQ multiplex PCR; TCRdb's copy has only in-frame clones and leaves some out. V, J and clone size are those of that table, while D and trimming were read from the DNA. Here the sample spans nearly 350,000 clones, about 88% being singletons. The CDR3 loop spans 13 amino acids. Trimming took 6 bases from V and 5 from J, leaving 13 bases between them. Germline CDR1 reads SQVTM; CDR2 reads ANQGSEA. The Seattle patients joined while their infection was active and were tracked longitudinally afterward.

V is TRBV29-1 and J is TRBJ1-4; perhaps TRBD1 as D (6 bases). Material: peripheral blood. The TCR originated in a woman aged 70-85 years with COVID-19, enrolled during active disease. In DNA, the CDR3 is TGCAGCGTGCACGACAGGATAAATGAAAAACTGTTTTTT. This encodes CSVHDRINEKLFF.